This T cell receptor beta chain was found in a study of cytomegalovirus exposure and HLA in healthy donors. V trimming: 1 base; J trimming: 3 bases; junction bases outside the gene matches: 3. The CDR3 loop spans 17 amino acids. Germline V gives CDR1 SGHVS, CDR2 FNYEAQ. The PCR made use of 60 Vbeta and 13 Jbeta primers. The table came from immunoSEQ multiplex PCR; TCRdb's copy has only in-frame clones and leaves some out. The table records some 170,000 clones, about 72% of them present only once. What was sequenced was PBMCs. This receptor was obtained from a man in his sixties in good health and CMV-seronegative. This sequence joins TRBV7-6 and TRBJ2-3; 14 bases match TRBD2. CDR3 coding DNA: TGTGCCAGCAGCTTAGGACGGACTAGCGGGAGGACAGATACGCAGTATTTT. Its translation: CASSLGRTSGRTDTQYF.